The 15 T cell receptor beta chains presented below share a single source sample, sequenced in a study of blood T cells in healthy people across ages. Combining a sample-barcoded 5' primer with a J-beta primer mix, a second PCR ran for 7 to 11 cycles. MiXCR, applied by TCRdb to the 5' RACE reads, yields one record per CDR3 protein. The sample carries 1.5 million to 2 million distinct CDR3 sequences, about 50% recorded once. Sequencing input: blood. These receptors came from a woman aged 40 to 50 in good health.

The chain carries TRBV7-2 and TRBJ2-3; TRBD2 agrees at 8 bases. The CDR3 extends over 15 amino acids. Germline V gene data show CDR1 as SGHTA and CDR2 as FQGNSA. After removal of 2 bases from V and 6 bases from J, the junction contained 7 bases not matched to a gene. The DNA of the CDR3 is TGTGCCAGCAGCTTACAAAGCGGGGGAGCGGATACGCAGTATTTT. It yields the protein CASSLQSGGADTQYF. The variable domain in full, with the rest retrieved from reference TRBV7-2 and TRBJ2-3, is GAGVSQSPSNKVTEKGKDVELRCDPISGHTALYWYRQSLGQGLEFLIYFQGNSAPDKSGLPSDRFSAERTGGSVSTLTIQRTQQEDSAVYLCASSLQSGGADTQYFGPGTRLTVL.

This clonotype was found many times. The J gene is TRBJ2-1, the V gene TRBV6-4, with 13 bases aligning to TRBD2. Germline CDR1 is MRHNA and CDR2 is SNTAGT. This CDR3 region has 15 residues. The ends lost 0 bases at V and 13 bases at J; junction bases unmatched: 6. The CDR3 is CASSDSTSGGSPQFF. CDR3 sequence (DNA): TGTGCCAGCAGTGACTCGACTAGCGGGGGGTCGCCCCAGTTCTTC.

A word on this clonotype: One junction end does not reproduce the germline sequence, and a read error may be involved. The chain employs TRBV29-1 and TRBJ2-5, with D possibly TRBD2 on 7 matching bases. The J call may not be correct, given that the DNA end is closer to TRBJ2-7. This CDR3 comprises 16 residues. CDR1 is SQVTM, CDR2 ANQGSEA, per germline. CDR3 in DNA: TGCAGCTTTGAGGGGGGAGAGGGGGGACTATCCTACGAGCAGTACTTC. Protein sequence: CSFEGGEGGLSYEQYF.

This chain connects TRBV4-2 to TRBJ2-7, with 7 positions matching TRBD1. V shed 5 bases and J 0 bases; nucleotides not matched to a gene: 7. This CDR3 region has 15 residues. The germline V gene has CDR1 LGHNA and CDR2 YNFKEQ. CDR3 protein: CASSYGTEVSYEQYF. The CDR3 DNA reads as TGTGCCAGCAGCTACGGGACAGAAGTCTCCTACGAGCAGTACTTC.

The V and J genes are TRBV29-1 and TRBJ2-1; no reliable D call. V was clipped by 8 bases and J by 1 base, with 9 bases between them. The germline V gene encodes CDR1 SQVTM and CDR2 ANQGSEA. The CDR3 spans 12 residues. CDR3 nucleotide sequence: TGCAGCTTCGCGCGTTCCTACAATGAGCAGTTCTTC. Translated, it gives CSFARSYNEQFF.

This clonotype was detected a few times. One end of the junction is discordant with germline, which a read error may explain. The V call is TRBV20-1, the J call TRBJ2-5, with a possible D match to TRBD2 (5 bases). This CDR3 spans 13 amino acids. Germline-derived CDR1 and CDR2 are DFQATT and SNEGSKA (reference sequence). This CDR3 reads CSTSPRNQETQYF. CDR3 coding DNA: TGCAGTACTAGTCCTAGAAACCAAGAGACCCAGTACTTC.

The rearrangement joins TRBV5-1 to TRBJ2-1, with D tentatively TRBD2 (5 bases). The CDR3 length is 17 residues. Per germline, CDR1 SGHRS and CDR2 YFSETQ. V lost 4 bases and J lost 0, with 17 bases in between. CDR3 nucleotides: TGCGCCAGCAGCCGGTCCCCTCTAGCCACCTCCTACAATGAGCAGTTCTTC. Amino acid sequence: CASSRSPLATSYNEQFF.

The sample holds many counts of this clonotype. The chain carries TRBV9 and TRBJ2-5, with 10 bases that match TRBD2. CDR1 is SGDLS, CDR2 YYNGEE, per germline. The CDR3 runs to 14 residues. With 4 bases clipped from V and 11 bases from J, the junction kept 11 bases outside the gene matches. CDR3 in amino acids: CASSLSGGAFEQYF. CDR3 bases: TGTGCCAGCAGCCTAAGCGGGGGGGCCTTTGAGCAGTACTTC. The whole variable domain, filled in from reference TRBV9 and TRBJ2-5, reads DSGVTQTPKHLITATGQRVTLRCSPRSGDLSVYWYQQSLDQGLQFLIQYYNGEERAKGNILERFSAQQFPDLHSELNLSSLELGDSALYFCASSLSGGAFEQYFGPGTRLLVL.

The rearrangement joins TRBV28 to TRBJ2-3, with D perhaps TRBD2 (5 bases). This CDR3 comprises 15 residues. Germline-derived CDR1 and CDR2 are MDHEN and SYDVKM. Trimming cost V 2 bases and J 6 bases, with 15 bases left between them. This CDR3 is CASSLGSGVGDTQYF. The CDR3 nucleotides read TGTGCCAGCAGTTTAGGGTCCGGGGTTGGCGATACGCAGTATTTT.

V gene TRBV5-1 combines with J gene TRBJ2-5, with D hard to call. Germline assignment: CDR1 SGHRS and CDR2 YFSETQ. Deletions cut 5 bases from V and 7 bases from J, with 24 bases between. The CDR3 runs 16 residues. The CDR3 protein is CASSFGRRPTPGTQYF. As DNA, the CDR3 is TGCGCCAGCAGTTTTGGTCGACGTCCCACCCCAGGGACCCAGTACTTC.

The chain couples TRBV20-1 to TRBJ1-2; no clear D gene. This CDR3 spans 15 amino acids. Trimming stripped 0 bases from V and 4 bases from J, with 15 bases between. Germline CDR1 and CDR2: DFQATT and SNEGSKA (reference sequence). This CDR3 reads CSARDHLQEGYGYTF. CDR3 DNA: TGCAGTGCTAGAGATCACCTCCAGGAGGGCTATGGCTACACCTTC.

The chain carries TRBV6-2 or TRBV6-3 and TRBJ2-5; tentative D call: TRBD2 (5 bases). This CDR3 spans 11 amino acids. The V and J ends lost 6 bases and 11 bases respectively, with 13 bases between them. Germline V gene lookup returns CDR1 MNHEY and CDR2 SVGEGT. This CDR3 reads CASRRGLGQYF. The CDR3 DNA is TGTGCCAGCAGACGCGGGCTAGGGCAGTACTTC.

This clonotype showed up just a few times. The chain has TRBV20-1 and TRBJ1-5, with TRBD1 matching over 10 bases. J gave up 0 bases and V 5 bases, and 10 bases lay outside the gene matches. This CDR3 has 17 amino acids. Germline CDR1 is DFQATT and CDR2 is SNEGSKA (reference sequence). The CDR3 protein is CSARPDRGTYSNQPQHF. The CDR3 nucleotides read TGCAGTGCTCGGCCGGACAGGGGGACATATAGCAATCAGCCCCAGCATTTT.

This clonotype showed up just a few times. The chain couples TRBV20-1 to TRBJ2-3; TRBD2 matches at 8 bases. Germline loops: CDR1 DFQATT, CDR2 SNEGSKA (reference sequence). The CDR3 contains 13 residues. The trim removed 6 bases at V and 2 bases at J, leaving 4 bases unmatched. The CDR3: CSALGLDTDTQYF. The CDR3 DNA reads as TGCAGTGCCCTGGGACTAGACACAGATACGCAGTATTTT.

The chain combines TRBV29-1 with TRBJ1-2, with unresolved D. Trimming removed 4 bases from V and 0 bases from J, with 15 bases in between. The CDR3 runs to 15 residues. Germline CDR1 is SQVTM and CDR2 is ANQGSEA. For the CDR3, the DNA is TGCAGCGTTGGAGTTTCGGACGGAGCTAACTATGGCTACACCTTC. Its protein is CSVGVSDGANYGYTF.